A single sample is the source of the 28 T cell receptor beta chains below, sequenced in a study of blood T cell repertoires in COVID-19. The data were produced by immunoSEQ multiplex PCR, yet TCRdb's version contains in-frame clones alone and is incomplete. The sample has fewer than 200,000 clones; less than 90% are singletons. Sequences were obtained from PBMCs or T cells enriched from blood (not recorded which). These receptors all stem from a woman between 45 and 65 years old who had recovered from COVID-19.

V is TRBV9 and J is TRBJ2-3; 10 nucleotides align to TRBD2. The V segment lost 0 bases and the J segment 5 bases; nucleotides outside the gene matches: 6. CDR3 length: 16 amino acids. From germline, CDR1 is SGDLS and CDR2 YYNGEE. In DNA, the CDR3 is TGTGCCAGCAGCGTAGACGAGCGGGGGGGCAAAGATACGCAGTATTTT. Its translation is CASSVDERGGKDTQYF. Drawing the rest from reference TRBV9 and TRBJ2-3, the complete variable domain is DSGVTQTPKHLITATGQRVTLRCSPRSGDLSVYWYQQSLDQGLQFLIQYYNGEERAKGNILERFSAQQFPDLHSELNLSSLELGDSALYFCASSVDERGGKDTQYFGPGTRLTVL.

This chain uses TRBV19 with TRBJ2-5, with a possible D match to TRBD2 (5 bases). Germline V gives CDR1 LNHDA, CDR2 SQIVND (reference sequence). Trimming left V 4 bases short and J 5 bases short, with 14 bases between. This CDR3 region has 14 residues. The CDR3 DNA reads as TGTGCCAGTAGTAACTTGGAGGTCCCCGAGACCCAGTACTTC. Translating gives CASSNLEVPETQYF.

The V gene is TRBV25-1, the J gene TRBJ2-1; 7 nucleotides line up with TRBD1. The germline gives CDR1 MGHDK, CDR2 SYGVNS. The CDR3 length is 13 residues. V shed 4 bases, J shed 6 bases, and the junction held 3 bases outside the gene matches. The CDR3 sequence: CASSGDRVNEQFF. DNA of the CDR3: TGTGCCAGCAGTGGGGACAGAGTCAATGAGCAGTTCTTC. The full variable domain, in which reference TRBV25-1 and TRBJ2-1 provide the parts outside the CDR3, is EADIYQTPRYLVIGTGKKITLECSQTMGHDKMYWYQQDPGMELHLIHYSYGVNSTEKGDLSSESTVSRIRTEHFPLTLESARPSHTSQYLCASSGDRVNEQFFGPGTRLTVL.

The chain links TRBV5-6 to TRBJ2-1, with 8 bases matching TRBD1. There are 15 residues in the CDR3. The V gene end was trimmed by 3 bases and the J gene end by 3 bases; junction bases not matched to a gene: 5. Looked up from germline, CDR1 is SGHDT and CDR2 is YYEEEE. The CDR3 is CASSSQGANYNEQFF. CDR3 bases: TGTGCCAGCAGCTCCCAGGGGGCGAACTACAATGAGCAGTTCTTC.

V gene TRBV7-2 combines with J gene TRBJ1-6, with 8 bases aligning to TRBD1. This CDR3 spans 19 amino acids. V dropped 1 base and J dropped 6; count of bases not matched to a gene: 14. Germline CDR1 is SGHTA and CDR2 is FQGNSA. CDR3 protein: CASSLGQGPGQGRNSPLHF. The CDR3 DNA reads TGTGCCAGCAGCTTAGGTCAGGGGCCCGGACAGGGCCGTAATTCACCCCTCCACTTT.

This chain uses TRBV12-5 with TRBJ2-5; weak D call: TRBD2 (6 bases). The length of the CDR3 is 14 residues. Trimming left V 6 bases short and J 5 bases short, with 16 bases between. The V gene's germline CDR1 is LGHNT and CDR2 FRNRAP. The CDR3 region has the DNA TGTGCTAGTGGCACCCTCGGGGGTCGGGAGACCCAGTACTTC. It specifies CASGTLGGRETQYF.

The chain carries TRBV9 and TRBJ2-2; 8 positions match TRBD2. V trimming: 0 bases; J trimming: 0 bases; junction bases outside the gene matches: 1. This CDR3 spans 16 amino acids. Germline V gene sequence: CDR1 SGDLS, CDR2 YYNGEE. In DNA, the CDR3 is TGTGCCAGCAGCGTAGCAGCGGGGGCGAACACCGGGGAGCTGTTTTTT. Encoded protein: CASSVAAGANTGELFF.

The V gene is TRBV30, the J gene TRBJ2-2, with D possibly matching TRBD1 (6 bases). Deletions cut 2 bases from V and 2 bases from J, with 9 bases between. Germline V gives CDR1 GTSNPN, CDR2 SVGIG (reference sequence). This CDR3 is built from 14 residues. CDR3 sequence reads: CAWSRDTNTGELFF. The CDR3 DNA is TGTGCCTGGAGTCGGGACACCAACACCGGGGAGCTGTTTTTT.

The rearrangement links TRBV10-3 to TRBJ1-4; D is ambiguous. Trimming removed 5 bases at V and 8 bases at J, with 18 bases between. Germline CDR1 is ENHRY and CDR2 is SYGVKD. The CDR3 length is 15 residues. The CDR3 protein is CAISPGFLEGEKLFF. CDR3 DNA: TGTGCCATCAGTCCGGGCTTCCTTGAGGGAGAAAAACTGTTTTTT.

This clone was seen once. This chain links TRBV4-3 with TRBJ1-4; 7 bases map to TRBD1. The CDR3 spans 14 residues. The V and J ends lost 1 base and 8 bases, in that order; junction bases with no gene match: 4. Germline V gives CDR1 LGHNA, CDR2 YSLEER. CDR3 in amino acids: CASSQGQGREKLFF. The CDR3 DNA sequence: TGCGCCAGCAGCCAAGGACAGGGCAGAGAAAAACTGTTTTTT.

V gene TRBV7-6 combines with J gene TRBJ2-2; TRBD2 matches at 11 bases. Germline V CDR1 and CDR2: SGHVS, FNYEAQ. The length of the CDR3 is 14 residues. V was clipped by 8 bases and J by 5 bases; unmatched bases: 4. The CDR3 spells CASLRLAGTGELFF. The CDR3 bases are TGTGCCAGCCTTAGACTAGCGGGAACCGGGGAGCTGTTTTTT.

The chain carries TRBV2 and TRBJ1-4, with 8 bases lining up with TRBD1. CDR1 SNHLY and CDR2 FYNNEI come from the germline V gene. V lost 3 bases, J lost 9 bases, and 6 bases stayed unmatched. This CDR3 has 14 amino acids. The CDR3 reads CASSDPTGAQKLFF. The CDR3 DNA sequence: TGTGCCAGCAGTGACCCGACAGGGGCTCAAAAACTGTTTTTT.

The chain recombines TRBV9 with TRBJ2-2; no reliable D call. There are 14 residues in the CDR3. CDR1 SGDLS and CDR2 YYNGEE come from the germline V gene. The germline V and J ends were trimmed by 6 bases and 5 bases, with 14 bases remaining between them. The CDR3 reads CASKNELSTGELFF. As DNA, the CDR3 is TGTGCCAGCAAGAATGAACTTTCAACCGGGGAGCTGTTTTTT. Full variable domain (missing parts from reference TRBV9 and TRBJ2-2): DSGVTQTPKHLITATGQRVTLRCSPRSGDLSVYWYQQSLDQGLQFLIQYYNGEERAKGNILERFSAQQFPDLHSELNLSSLELGDSALYFCASKNELSTGELFFGEGSRLTVL.

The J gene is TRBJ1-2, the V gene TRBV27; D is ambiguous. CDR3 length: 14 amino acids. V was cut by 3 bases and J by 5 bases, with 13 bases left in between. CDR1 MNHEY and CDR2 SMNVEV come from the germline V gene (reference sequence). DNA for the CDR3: TGTGCCAGCAGTTTTGGGGTGGGGAGGTATGGCTACACCTTC. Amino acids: CASSFGVGRYGYTF.

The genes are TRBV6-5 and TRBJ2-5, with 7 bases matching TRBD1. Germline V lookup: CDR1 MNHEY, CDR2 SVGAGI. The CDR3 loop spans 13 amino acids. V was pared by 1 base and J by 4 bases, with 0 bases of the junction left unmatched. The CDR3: CASSYYRGETQYF. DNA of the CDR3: TGTGCCAGCAGTTACTACAGGGGAGAGACCCAGTACTTC.

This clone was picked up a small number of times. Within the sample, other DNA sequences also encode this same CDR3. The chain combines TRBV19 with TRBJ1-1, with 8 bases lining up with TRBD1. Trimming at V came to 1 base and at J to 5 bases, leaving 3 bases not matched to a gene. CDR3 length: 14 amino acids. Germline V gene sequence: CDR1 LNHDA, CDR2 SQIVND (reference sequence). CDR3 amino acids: CASSIGTGGTEAFF. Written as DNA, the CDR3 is TGTGCCAGTAGTATAGGCACAGGGGGGACTGAAGCTTTCTTT.

The CDR3 spells CASSLSQTPNTEAFF. CDR3 nucleotide sequence: TGTGCCAGCAGCCTCAGCCAGACTCCGAACACTGAAGCTTTCTTT. This chain uses TRBV28 with TRBJ1-1; D not certain. There are 15 residues in the CDR3. Trimming pared 6 bases from V and 1 base from J, leaving 15 bases between. CDR1 and CDR2 from the germline V gene are MDHEN and SYDVKM.

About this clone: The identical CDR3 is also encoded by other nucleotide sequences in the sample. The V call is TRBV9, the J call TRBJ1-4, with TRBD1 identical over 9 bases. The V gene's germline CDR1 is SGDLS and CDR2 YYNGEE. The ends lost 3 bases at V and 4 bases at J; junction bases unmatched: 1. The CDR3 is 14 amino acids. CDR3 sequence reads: CASSATGGNEKLFF. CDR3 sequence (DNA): TGTGCCAGCAGCGCGACAGGGGGTAATGAAAAACTGTTTTTT.

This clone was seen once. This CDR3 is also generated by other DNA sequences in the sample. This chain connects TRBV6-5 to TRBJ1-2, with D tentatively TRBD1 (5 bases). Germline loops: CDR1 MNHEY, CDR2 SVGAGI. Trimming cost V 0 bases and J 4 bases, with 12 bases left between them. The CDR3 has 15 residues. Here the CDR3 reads CASSYSGGLGYGYTF. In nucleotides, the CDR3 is TGTGCCAGCAGTTACTCCGGGGGGTTAGGCTATGGCTACACCTTC.

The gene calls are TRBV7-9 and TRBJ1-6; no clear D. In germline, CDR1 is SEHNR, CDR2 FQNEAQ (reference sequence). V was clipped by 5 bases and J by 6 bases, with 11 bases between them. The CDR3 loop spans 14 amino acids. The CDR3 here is CASSTREGNSPLHF. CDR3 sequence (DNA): TGTGCCAGCAGCACTAGGGAAGGTAATTCACCCCTCCACTTT.

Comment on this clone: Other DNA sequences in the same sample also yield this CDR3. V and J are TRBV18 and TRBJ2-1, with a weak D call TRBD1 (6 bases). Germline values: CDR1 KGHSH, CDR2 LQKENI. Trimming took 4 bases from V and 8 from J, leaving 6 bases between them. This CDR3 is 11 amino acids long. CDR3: CASSQGDEQFF. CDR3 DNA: TGTGCCAGCTCACAGGGGGATGAGCAGTTCTTC.

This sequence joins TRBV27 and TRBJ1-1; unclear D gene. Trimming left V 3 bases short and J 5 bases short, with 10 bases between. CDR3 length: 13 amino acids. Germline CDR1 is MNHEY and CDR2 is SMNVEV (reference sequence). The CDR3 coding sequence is TGTGCCAGCAGTTTCGGGAGAGGGACTGAAGCTTTCTTT. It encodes CASSFGRGTEAFF.

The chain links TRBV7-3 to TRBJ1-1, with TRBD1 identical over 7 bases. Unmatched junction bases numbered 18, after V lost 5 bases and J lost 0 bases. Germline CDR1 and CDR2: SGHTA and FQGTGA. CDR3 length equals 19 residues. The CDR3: CASSPHVGRGRSMNTEAFF. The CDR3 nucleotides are TGTGCCAGCAGCCCCCATGTCGGCAGGGGGAGATCCATGAACACTGAAGCTTTCTTT. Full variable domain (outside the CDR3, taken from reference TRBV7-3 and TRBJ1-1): GAGVSQTPSNKVTEKGKYVELRCDPISGHTALYWYRQSLGQGPEFLIYFQGTGAADDSGLPNDRFFAVRPEGSVSTLKIQRTERGDSAVYLCASSPHVGRGRSMNTEAFFGQGTRLTVV.

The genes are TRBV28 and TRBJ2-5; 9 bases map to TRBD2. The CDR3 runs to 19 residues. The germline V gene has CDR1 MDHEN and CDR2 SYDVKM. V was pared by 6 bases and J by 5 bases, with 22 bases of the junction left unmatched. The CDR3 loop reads CASSLGTNLAGIPGETQYF. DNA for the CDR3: TGTGCCAGCAGCCTGGGGACGAACCTAGCGGGGATCCCCGGGGAGACCCAGTACTTC.

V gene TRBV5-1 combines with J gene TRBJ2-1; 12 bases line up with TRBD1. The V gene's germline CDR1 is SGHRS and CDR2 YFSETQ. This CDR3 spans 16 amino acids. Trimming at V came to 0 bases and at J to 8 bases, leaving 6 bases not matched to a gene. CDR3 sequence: CASSLGDRGLFDEQFF. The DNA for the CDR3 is TGCGCCAGCAGCTTGGGGGACAGGGGGCTATTCGATGAGCAGTTCTTC.

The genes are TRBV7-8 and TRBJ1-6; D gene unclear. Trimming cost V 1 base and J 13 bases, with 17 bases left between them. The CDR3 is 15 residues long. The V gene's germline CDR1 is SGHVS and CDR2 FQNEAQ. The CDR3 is CASSLVTLGRPPLHF. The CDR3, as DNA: TGTGCCAGCAGCTTAGTAACCCTAGGCCGTCCCCCCCTCCACTTT. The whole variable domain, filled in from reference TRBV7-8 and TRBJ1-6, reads GAGVSQSPRYKVAKRGQDVALRCDPISGHVSLFWYQQALGQGPEFLTYFQNEAQLDKSGLPSDRFFAERPEGSVSTLKIQRTQQEDSAVYLCASSLVTLGRPPLHFGNGTRLTVT.

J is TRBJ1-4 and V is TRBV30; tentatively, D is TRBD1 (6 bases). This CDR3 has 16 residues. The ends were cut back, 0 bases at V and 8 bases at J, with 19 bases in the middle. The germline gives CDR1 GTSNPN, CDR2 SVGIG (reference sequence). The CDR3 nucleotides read TGTGCCTGGAGTGTACGAGGTGGGGGGGCGTACGAAAAACTGTTTTTT. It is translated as CAWSVRGGGAYEKLFF. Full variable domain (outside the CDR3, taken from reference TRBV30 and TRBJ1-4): SQTIHQWPATLVQPVGSPLSLECTVEGTSNPNLYWYRQAAGRGLQLLFYSVGIGQISSEVPQNLSASRPQDRQFILSSKKLLLSDSGFYLCAWSVRGGGAYEKLFFGSGTQLSVL.

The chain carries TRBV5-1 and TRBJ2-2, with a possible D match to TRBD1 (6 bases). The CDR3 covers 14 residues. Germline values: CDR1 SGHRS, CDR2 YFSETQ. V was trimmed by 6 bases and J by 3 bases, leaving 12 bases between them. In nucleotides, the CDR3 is TGCGCCAGCAATCAAAACAGGGACACCGGGGAGCTGTTTTTT. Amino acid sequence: CASNQNRDTGELFF.